The 32 T cell receptor beta chains below come from one sample, sequenced in a study of blood T cell repertoires in COVID-19. Libraries were prepared by immunoSEQ multiplex PCR; TCRdb keeps only in-frame clonotypes and omits some of them. The table lists more than 50,000 clones, roughly 90% of them singletons. Sequencing was performed on peripheral blood. The receptors were gathered from a human donor in a cohort sampled during active COVID-19.

The genes are TRBV6-2 or TRBV6-3 and TRBJ2-2; D gene uncertain. Looked up from germline, CDR1 is MNHEY and CDR2 is SVGEGT. Trimming removed 2 bases from V and 3 bases from J, with 4 bases in between. The CDR3 extends over 13 amino acids. The chain's CDR3 is CASSYTDTGELFF. The CDR3 DNA reads as TGTGCCAGCAGTTACACGGACACCGGGGAGCTGTTTTTT.

The rearrangement links TRBV3-1 (or the pseudogene TRBV3-2) to TRBJ2-1; 11 bases are a match to TRBD2. The germline V gene has CDR1 LGHDT and CDR2 YNNKEL (reference sequence). V shed 0 bases, J shed 15 bases, and the junction held 10 bases outside the gene matches. CDR3 length equals 15 residues. The CDR3 sequence is CASSQDVAGGHPPFF. In nucleotides, the CDR3 is TGTGCCAGCAGCCAAGACGTAGCGGGAGGGCATCCTCCGTTCTTC.

The chain joins TRBV5-5 to TRBJ2-3, with 9 bases fitting TRBD1. The germline CDR1 and CDR2 sequences are SGHKS and YYEKEE (reference sequence). The CDR3 has 14 amino acids. The V and J ends lost 4 bases and 8 bases, in that order; junction bases with no gene match: 8. For the CDR3, the DNA is TGTGCCAGCAGCCCGGACAGGGGTAGAAGTACGCAGTATTTT. It codes for CASSPDRGRSTQYF.

The chain has TRBV19 and TRBJ2-7; D possibly corresponds to TRBD1 (5 bases). Trimming stripped 3 bases from V and 5 bases from J, with 17 bases between. The CDR3 has 15 amino acids. The germline gives CDR1 LNHDA, CDR2 SQIVND (reference sequence). This chain's CDR3 is CASSITGGGRHEQYF. The CDR3 DNA sequence: TGTGCCAGTAGTATCACAGGCGGCGGAAGGCACGAGCAGTACTTC. Based on the CDR3 plus reference TRBV19 and TRBJ2-7, the full variable domain is DGGITQSPKYLFRKEGQNVTLSCEQNLNHDAMYWYRQDPGQGLRLIYYSQIVNDFQKGDIAEGYSVSREKKESFPLTVTSAQKNPTAFYLCASSITGGGRHEQYFGPGTRLTVT.

This chain joins TRBV19 and TRBJ2-6, with TRBD1 identical over 12 bases. The V gene's germline CDR1 is LNHDA and CDR2 SQIVND (reference sequence). With V trimmed by 8 bases and J by 0 bases, 2 bases remained unmatched. The CDR3 spans 16 residues. For the CDR3, the DNA is TGTGCCAGTGGGACAGGGGGCCGCTCTGGGGCCAACGTCCTGACTTTC. Protein sequence: CASGTGGRSGANVLTF.

J is TRBJ2-5 and V is TRBV9, with 9 nucleotides matching TRBD2. V lost 4 bases, J lost 5 bases, and 6 bases stayed unmatched. The germline gives CDR1 SGDLS, CDR2 YYNGEE. CDR3 size: 14 residues. CDR3 in DNA: TGTGCCAGCAGCTTTAGCGGGGGACTGGAGACCCAGTACTTC. It encodes CASSFSGGLETQYF. Together with reference TRBV9 and TRBJ2-5, the CDR3 gives the full variable domain: DSGVTQTPKHLITATGQRVTLRCSPRSGDLSVYWYQQSLDQGLQFLIQYYNGEERAKGNILERFSAQQFPDLHSELNLSSLELGDSALYFCASSFSGGLETQYFGPGTRLLVL.

The V and J genes are TRBV28 and TRBJ2-5; D is ambiguous. V gave up 5 bases and J gave up 4 bases, with 11 bases separating them. Germline V lookup: CDR1 MDHEN, CDR2 SYDVKM. The CDR3 is 13 amino acids. The CDR3 sequence is CASSPPNVETQYF. For the CDR3, the DNA is TGTGCCAGCAGTCCCCCCAATGTAGAGACCCAGTACTTC.

The chain has TRBV6-2 or TRBV6-3 and TRBJ2-1, with 7 bases aligning to TRBD2. Germline V lookup: CDR1 MNHEY, CDR2 SVGEGT. Losses at the gene ends were 0 bases for V and 4 bases for J; bases not matched to a gene: 9. The CDR3 has 17 residues. The chain's CDR3 is CASSYSISGGPYNEQFF. The CDR3 nucleotides read TGTGCCAGCAGTTACTCGATCTCGGGAGGCCCTTACAATGAGCAGTTCTTC.

The chain is built from TRBV18 and TRBJ2-6; D is uncertain. Germline lookup yields CDR1 KGHSH and CDR2 LQKENI. V lost 4 bases and J 0 bases, leaving 4 bases between the germline ends. The CDR3 spans 14 residues. For the CDR3, the DNA is TGTGCCAGCTCACACAGCTCTGGGGCCAACGTCCTGACTTTC. It translates to CASSHSSGANVLTF.

V is TRBV3-1 (or the pseudogene TRBV3-2) and J is TRBJ2-2; possible D gene TRBD2, 6 bases. This CDR3 region has 15 residues. V lost 4 bases, J lost 1 base, and 10 bases lay in between. Germline CDR1 reads LGHDT; CDR2 reads YNNKEL (reference sequence). The CDR3 DNA sequence: TGTGCCAGCAGCCCCCGGGACTGGAACACCGGGGAGCTGTTTTTT. Translating it yields CASSPRDWNTGELFF.

The J gene is TRBJ2-7, the V gene TRBV7-9; 7 bases agree with TRBD1. V lost 3 bases and J lost 3; bases outside the gene matches: 11. Germline assignment: CDR1 SEHNR and CDR2 FQNEAQ (reference sequence). The CDR3 runs to 16 residues. The CDR3 DNA is TGTGCCAGCAGCTTTCTGGCAGGGGGTGGAATCTACGAGCAGTACTTC. This translates into CASSFLAGGGIYEQYF.

The rearrangement uses TRBV11-2 and TRBJ2-2, with a tentative D call TRBD1 (6 bases). The V end was cut by 10 bases, the J end by 3 bases, with 18 bases between. The CDR3 runs to 15 residues. The germline gives CDR1 SGHAT, CDR2 FQNNGV. The CDR3 sequence is CATPAPGAHTGELFF. The DNA of the CDR3 is TGTGCCACCCCGGCCCCAGGGGCCCACACCGGGGAGCTGTTTTTT.

The V and J genes are TRBV7-9 and TRBJ1-2, with 7 bases lining up with TRBD1. The CDR3 totals 15 residues. Germline V gives CDR1 SEHNR, CDR2 FQNEAQ (reference sequence). V gave up 5 bases and J gave up 1 base; unmatched junction bases: 7. Here the CDR3 reads CASSPTGRDNYGYTF. The CDR3 DNA follows: TGTGCCAGCAGCCCGACAGGGAGAGATAACTATGGCTACACCTTC.

The CDR3 region is CASSFPLTSGPTYNEQFF. Written as DNA, the CDR3 is TGTGCCAGCAGCTTTCCATTAACTAGCGGGCCGACCTACAATGAGCAGTTCTTC. The chain uses TRBV5-6 and TRBJ2-1; 9 positions match TRBD2. The V gene end was trimmed by 2 bases and the J gene end by 2 bases; junction bases not matched to a gene: 11. The CDR3 has 18 amino acids. Per the germline V gene, CDR1 is SGHDT and CDR2 is YYEEEE.

The gene calls are TRBV28 and TRBJ1-1; TRBD1 agrees at 9 bases. This CDR3 comprises 16 residues. CDR1 MDHEN and CDR2 SYDVKM come from the germline V gene. J gave up 4 bases and V 7 bases, and 13 bases lay outside the gene matches. The CDR3 spells CASTTSATGGSTEAFF. CDR3 coding DNA: TGTGCCAGCACCACCTCGGCGACAGGGGGATCCACTGAAGCTTTCTTT.

The chain couples TRBV4-1 to TRBJ2-7; D not certain. Germline CDR1 and CDR2: MGHRA and YSYEKL. The CDR3 spans 12 residues. Trimming took off 6 bases at V and 3 bases at J, with 9 bases between the two ends. CDR3 sequence (DNA): TGCGCCAGCAGGGCCTCAAGCTACGAGCAGTACTTC. Translated, it gives CASRASSYEQYF.

V usage is TRBV3-1 (or the pseudogene TRBV3-2) and J usage is TRBJ1-2, with D perhaps matching TRBD1 (6 bases). Germline V gives CDR1 LGHDT, CDR2 YNNKEL (reference sequence). The CDR3 covers 14 residues. V lost 2 bases and J 3 bases, leaving 10 bases between the germline ends. The CDR3 nucleotides are TGTGCCAGCAGCCAAACAGGGAGATACTATGGCTACACCTTC. Encoded protein: CASSQTGRYYGYTF.

The V call is TRBV19, the J call TRBJ2-7; a weak D match, TRBD1 (5 bases). The CDR3 is made up of 16 amino acids. V lost 5 bases to trimming and J lost 3 bases, with 20 bases between them. CDR1 and CDR2 (germline): LNHDA, SQIVND (reference sequence). CDR3 in amino acids: CASSAAGRPGFYEQYF. The CDR3 DNA sequence: TGTGCCAGTAGTGCAGCAGGGCGCCCGGGCTTCTACGAGCAGTACTTC.

The chain couples TRBV7-2 to TRBJ2-7; 9 nucleotides match TRBD1. Germline lookup yields CDR1 SGHTA and CDR2 FQGNSA. CDR3 size: 15 residues. Trimming at V came to 1 base and at J to 5 bases, leaving 6 bases not matched to a gene. Here the CDR3 reads CASSLDRGRLNEQYF. The CDR3 DNA follows: TGTGCCAGCAGCTTAGACAGGGGGCGGCTGAACGAGCAGTACTTC.

This clone was seen once. The rearrangement links TRBV2 to TRBJ2-7; possible D gene TRBD2, 5 bases. The CDR3 runs to 12 residues. Germline assignment: CDR1 SNHLY and CDR2 FYNNEI. The ends were cut back, 4 bases at V and 4 bases at J, with 8 bases in the middle. This chain's CDR3 is CASSVEGYEQYF. DNA for the CDR3: TGTGCCAGCAGTGTCGAGGGTTACGAGCAGTACTTC.

V is TRBV9 and J is TRBJ2-7, with a weak D call TRBD2 (6 bases). The germline CDR1 and CDR2 sequences are SGDLS and YYNGEE. The ends were cut back, 0 bases at V and 0 bases at J, with 10 bases in the middle. This CDR3 comprises 15 residues. The CDR3 region is CASSVGGDSSYEQYF. CDR3 in DNA: TGTGCCAGCAGCGTAGGGGGGGATAGCTCCTACGAGCAGTACTTC.

This clone was seen just once. CDR3 in DNA: TGTGCCAGCAGCCAAGAGGAGCGGACAGGGGGCCGGGCGGCCAAAAACATTCAGTACTTC. It is translated as CASSQEERTGGRAAKNIQYF. The V call is TRBV14, the J call TRBJ2-4; TRBD1 matches at 11 bases. CDR3 length: 20 residues. Germline V gives CDR1 SGHDN, CDR2 FVKESK. Trimming at V came to 0 bases and at J to 1 base, leaving 11 bases not matched to a gene.

The chain couples TRBV5-6 to TRBJ1-2; D ambiguous. Germline lookup yields CDR1 SGHDT and CDR2 YYEEEE. The CDR3 has 14 amino acids. V was clipped by 0 bases and J by 8 bases, with 14 bases between them. DNA of the CDR3: TGTGCCAGCAGCTTGGTGGCGGGATCGGGGGGCTACACCTTC. Amino acids: CASSLVAGSGGYTF.

This chain connects TRBV5-1 to TRBJ1-6; D call uncertain. Deletions cut 4 bases from V and 9 bases from J, with 20 bases between. The CDR3 covers 16 residues. Germline V lookup: CDR1 SGHRS, CDR2 YFSETQ. DNA for the CDR3: TGCGCCAGCAGCCCGGTGACACCGCACCAAACTTCACCCCTCCACTTT. This encodes CASSPVTPHQTSPLHF.

The J gene is TRBJ1-2, the V gene TRBV6-5; TRBD1 aligns across 7 bases. CDR1 MNHEY and CDR2 SVGAGI come from the germline V gene. V shed 5 bases, J shed 3 bases, and the junction held 6 bases outside the gene matches. The CDR3 runs to 14 residues. The CDR3 nucleotides are TGTGCCAGCAGTAAGGGACAGCCTCACTATGGCTACACCTTC. Protein: CASSKGQPHYGYTF.

V gene TRBV5-1 combines with J gene TRBJ2-5; 8 nucleotides line up with TRBD2. The trim removed 2 bases at V and 1 base at J, leaving 7 bases unmatched. The CDR3 totals 16 residues. Per the germline V gene, CDR1 is SGHRS and CDR2 is YFSETQ. The CDR3 spells CASSFRGSGAQETQYF. The DNA for the CDR3 is TGCGCCAGCAGCTTCCGGGGTAGCGGGGCCCAAGAGACCCAGTACTTC.

The chain carries TRBV5-6 and TRBJ2-2; TRBD2 agrees at 7 bases. After removal of 2 bases from V and 7 bases from J, the junction contained 5 bases not matched to a gene. In germline, CDR1 is SGHDT, CDR2 YYEEEE. This CDR3 is built from 14 residues. In DNA form, the CDR3 reads TGTGCCAGCAGCTTCGGACTAGAGGGCGGGGAGCTGTTTTTT. Translating gives CASSFGLEGGELFF.

The chain couples TRBV28 to TRBJ2-7; the match to TRBD1 covers 7 bases. CDR1 and CDR2 (germline): MDHEN, SYDVKM. Trimming cost V 3 bases and J 6 bases; bases outside gene matches: 5. The CDR3 runs to 13 residues. CDR3: CASSFRGGGEQYF. In DNA, the CDR3 is TGTGCCAGCAGTTTTCGAGGGGGCGGCGAGCAGTACTTC.

The chain uses TRBV10-1 and TRBJ2-5; no firm D call. Germline CDR1 reads WNHNN; CDR2 reads SYGVQD (reference sequence). With 6 bases removed from V and 5 bases from J, the gap between germline ends came to 16 bases. This CDR3 contains 14 residues. The CDR3 nucleotides are TGCGCCAGCAGAAACGGGTTTCAGATCGAGACCCAGTACTTC. It is translated as CASRNGFQIETQYF.

This chain joins TRBV28 and TRBJ2-3; D uncertain. Trimming shortened V by 7 bases and J by 2 bases, and 7 bases separated the two germline ends. The CDR3 sequence is 12 residues long. Per the germline V gene, CDR1 is MDHEN and CDR2 is SYDVKM. CDR3 sequence (DNA): TGTGCCAGCACCTCACTCACAGATACGCAGTATTTT. Its translation: CASTSLTDTQYF.

V is TRBV4-3 and J is TRBJ2-7; 8 bases map to TRBD2. This CDR3 region has 14 residues. The J segment lost 5 bases and the V segment lost 1 base, leaving 4 bases of the junction unmatched. Germline V lookup: CDR1 LGHNA, CDR2 YSLEER. CDR3 bases: TGCGCCAGCAGCCAAGGAATACTAGCGGACGAGCAGTACTTC. Its translation is CASSQGILADEQYF.

The chain has TRBV30 and TRBJ2-3, with no clear D. The CDR3 sequence is 12 residues long. The germline V gene encodes CDR1 GTSNPN and CDR2 SVGIG (reference sequence). Trimming stripped 0 bases from V and 6 bases from J, with 7 bases between. Here the CDR3 reads CAWSVAQDTQYF. The DNA for the CDR3 is TGTGCCTGGAGTGTCGCCCAGGATACGCAGTATTTT.